This T cell receptor (beta chain) was recorded in a study of blood T cell repertoires in COVID-19 (dated by TCRdb to 2020 to 2021). About the full investigation: Collaborator samples came from the United States, Italy and Spain and covered acute and convalescent phases of COVID-19. The material from the prospective study consisted of cDNA or gDNA derived from T cells, B-cell-depleted T cells, or PBMCs. Deeply sampled blood TCRbeta repertoires from subjects exposed to, actively infected with, or recovered from COVID-19 were included in the dataset. The repertoires were released in a freely available public database meant as a resource for research on the immune response to SARS-CoV-2. The samples were drawn from the first 160 participants of the ongoing ImmuneRACE study and from more than 1,000 subjects provided by 6 global collaborators. Sample metadata almost always included a de-identified subject ID, COVID-19 status, age in years and sex. Where available, HLA class I and class II types were taken from metadata supplied by the sample provider and were not determined by assay-based typing.

Here is what the overall study found, with its caveats: The quantity of clinical and demographic metadata differed by source and by participant and was supplied without curation.

Another Seattle source contributed samples from volunteer blood donors who had recovered from COVID-19. The collaborating institutions used their own protocols to collect whole blood in K2EDTA tubes. For TCRbeta analysis, collaborator samples were shipped as frozen whole blood, as isolated PBMCs, or as DNA extracted from either sample type. TCRbeta CDR3 regions were amplified from genomic DNA by means of the immunoSEQ Assay, a bias-controlled multiplex PCR. Turning to the authors' computational methods: The number of nucleated cells in each sample was estimated by amplification of reference gene primers within the assay. To quantify the absolute abundance of each unique TCRbeta CDR3 rearrangement, sequence reads were collapsed and filtered. For each sample, productive Simpson clonality was calculated as the square root of Simpson's diversity index across productive rearrangements. TCRdb holds this immuneACCESS table with in-frame rearrangements only. Some clones are missing; in checked studies, unresolved V genes explain under half, and the rest has no known cause. For V, J and clone size, that table is used; D and trimming come from the DNA. This sample has about 220,000 clones in its table, and about 85% of those were observed once. Clones ranked in the top ten supply approximately 5% of the sample.

With respect to this clone: Its antigen has not been determined. No base quality values were provided; no much bigger clone lies one nucleotide off.

The V end gives up 3 bases and the J end 5 bases, leaving 11 bases in the junction not matched to a gene. Counted from cysteine to phenylalanine, this CDR3 has 17 amino acids. Of the read, only the CDR3 DNA is kept; its 51 bases are in frame from base 1. CDR1 SGHRS and CDR2 YFSETQ were looked up in the germline V gene. The receptor's source is a woman in her fifties or sixties who had recovered from COVID-19. The sample was peripheral blood. Recombination connected TRBV5-1 to TRBJ2-3; 11 central bases correspond to TRBD2. The bases are TGCGCCAGCAGCTCAGAATTCCTAGCGGGGGGAAGAGATACGCAGTATTTT. Its product reads: CASSSEFLAGGRDTQYF.